The 30 T cell receptor beta chains below come from one sample, sequenced in a study of shared clonotypes between healthy human individuals. Only in-frame clones appear in the TCRdb table, and some are missing; sequencing was by immunoSEQ multiplex PCR. The repertoire holds around 1.1 million clones, around 78% seen once, with 0.55% to 0.7% in the top ten. The sequencing sample was made of memory CD4+ T cells from PBMCs. Subset of the sample: CD45RA-negative fraction. These receptor sequences come from a man aged 18-30 years in good health. Some clones in this sample may be carry-over from other donors' samples.

The chain joins TRBV7-3 to TRBJ1-2; 7 nucleotides line up with TRBD1. Germline CDR1 and CDR2: SGHTA and FQGTGA. There are 16 residues in the CDR3. The V and J ends lost 4 bases and 4 bases, in that order; junction bases with no gene match: 12. The CDR3 nucleotides are TGTGCCAGCAGCTCCCATTGGAGGGGGCATTTCTATGGCTACACCTTC. It codes for CASSSHWRGHFYGYTF.

The V gene is TRBV5-7, the J gene TRBJ1-5, with TRBD1 matching over 7 bases. TRBV5-7 falls under the ORF class, with uncertain function. V lost 5 bases and J lost 2; bases outside the gene matches: 16. This CDR3 comprises 18 residues. Here the CDR3 DNA reads TGTGCCAGCAGGTTTACAGGGGCCCCTTATTTTTGCAATCAGCCCCAGCATTTT. Translation: CASRFTGAPYFCNQPQHF.

This clone was seen a handful of times. The chain has TRBV2 and TRBJ2-7; 12 bases match TRBD2. CDR3 length equals 12 residues. Losses at the gene ends were 8 bases for V and 6 bases for J; bases not matched to a gene: 2. The germline gives CDR1 SNHLY, CDR2 FYNNEI. CDR3 DNA sequence: TGTGCCAGCGGGGGACTAGCGGGCGAGCAGTACTTC. It specifies CASGGLAGEQYF.

This clone was detected only a few times. The rearrangement uses TRBV4-2 and TRBJ2-7, with D perhaps matching TRBD1 or TRBD2 (5 bases each). CDR3 length: 14 amino acids. The ends were cut back, 4 bases at V and 7 bases at J, with 17 bases in the middle. Per the germline V gene, CDR1 is LGHNA and CDR2 is YNFKEQ. The DNA for the CDR3 is TGTGCCAGCAGCCGTCAACGGGACGGCCGAGAGCAGTACTTC. This sequence encodes CASSRQRDGREQYF.

The chain couples TRBV28 to TRBJ2-5, with 8 bases that match TRBD1. The CDR3 spans 14 residues. CDR1 is MDHEN and CDR2 is SYDVKM in the germline V gene. The V gene end was trimmed by 5 bases and the J gene end by 3 bases; junction bases not matched to a gene: 5. CDR3 DNA: TGTGCCAGCAGTAGTCCGACAGGGGAAGAGACCCAGTACTTC. This encodes CASSSPTGEETQYF.

The CDR3 spells CASSSVGTSGSTDTQYF. DNA of the CDR3: TGTGCCAGCAGCTCAGTTGGGACTAGCGGGAGTACAGATACGCAGTATTTT. The rearrangement uses TRBV7-2 and TRBJ2-3, with 14 bases fitting TRBD2. V lost 4 bases, J lost 3 bases, and 6 bases stayed unmatched. Germline V gives CDR1 SGHTA, CDR2 FQGNSA. This CDR3 is built from 17 residues. The full variable domain, with the rest looked up from reference TRBV7-2 and TRBJ2-3, is GAGVSQSPSNKVTEKGKDVELRCDPISGHTALYWYRQSLGQGLEFLIYFQGNSAPDKSGLPSDRFSAERTGGSVSTLTIQRTQQEDSAVYLCASSSVGTSGSTDTQYFGPGTRLTVL.

V is TRBV5-6 and J is TRBJ1-1; D is ambiguous. Germline V CDR1 and CDR2: SGHDT, YYEEEE. V lost 0 bases and J lost 4, with 10 bases in between. CDR3 length: 14 residues. CDR3 bases: TGTGCCAGCAGCTTGGGGTCCGGGTCCACTGAAGCTTTCTTT. This translates into CASSLGSGSTEAFF.

The CDR3 loop is CASSRDRGRYIQYF. In DNA, the CDR3 is TGTGCCAGCAGCCGGGACAGGGGAAGGTACATTCAGTACTTC. The chain uses TRBV7-2 and TRBJ2-4, with 10 bases aligning to TRBD1. Germline trimming cut 5 bases from V and 8 bases from J; bases unmatched to any gene: 6. This CDR3 has 14 amino acids. Per the germline V gene, CDR1 is SGHTA and CDR2 is FQGNSA.

This clone was observed a few times. This rearrangement joins TRBV6-5 to TRBJ2-3; no clear D. Germline lookup yields CDR1 MNHEY and CDR2 SVGAGI. Trimming left V 10 bases short and J 0 bases short, with 8 bases between. The CDR3 has 12 residues. The CDR3 nucleotides are TGTGCCATTGGGGATAGCACAGATACGCAGTATTTT. Translated: CAIGDSTDTQYF.

Concerning this clone itself: The sample contains more than one DNA sequence encoding this CDR3. V and J are TRBV18 and TRBJ1-1; 9 nucleotides match TRBD1. The CDR3 runs 15 residues. V trimming: 3 bases; J trimming: 3 bases; junction bases outside the gene matches: 5. CDR1 is KGHSH, CDR2 LQKENI, per germline. In nucleotides, the CDR3 is TGTGCCAGCTCACCTACAGGGGGCGACGACACTGAAGCTTTCTTT. It encodes CASSPTGGDDTEAFF.

The V gene is TRBV28, the J gene TRBJ1-5; D is unclear. Germline-derived CDR1 and CDR2 are MDHEN and SYDVKM. CDR3 size: 16 residues. V lost 2 bases to trimming and J lost 0 bases, with 11 bases between them. The CDR3 is CASSLARSYSNQPQHF. In nucleotides, the CDR3 is TGTGCCAGCAGTTTAGCCCGTAGTTATAGCAATCAGCCCCAGCATTTT.

In this sample, this clone turned up many times. This sequence is one base from a far larger clone and is likely a read error. Written as DNA, the CDR3 is TGTGCCAGCAGCTTGGGACCGAACAATGAGCAGTTCTTC. Protein: CASSLGPNNEQFF. The rearrangement links TRBV5-4 to TRBJ2-1; D unresolved. The germline V gene has CDR1 SGHNT and CDR2 YYREEE (reference sequence). The CDR3 length is 13 residues. V lost 0 bases to trimming and J lost 5 bases, with 6 bases between them.

The chain recombines TRBV11-3 with TRBJ2-1; TRBD1 might be the D (5 bases). The ends were cut back, 6 bases at V and 0 bases at J, with 12 bases in the middle. Germline V CDR1 and CDR2: SGHNT, YENEEA. The CDR3 has 15 amino acids. The chain's CDR3 is CASSWGPPSYNEQFF. The CDR3 nucleotides read TGTGCCAGCAGTTGGGGCCCACCCTCCTACAATGAGCAGTTCTTC. Using reference TRBV11-3 and TRBJ2-1 for the parts outside the CDR3, the full variable domain is EAGVVQSPRYKIIEKKQPVAFWCNPISGHNTLYWYLQNLGQGPELLIRYENEEAVDDSQLPKDRFSAERLKGVDSTLKIQPAELGDSAVYLCASSWGPPSYNEQFFGPGTRLTVL.

V usage is TRBV2 and J usage is TRBJ1-5; TRBD1 might be the D (5 bases). Deletions cut 8 bases from V and 9 bases from J, with 17 bases between. The germline V gene encodes CDR1 SNHLY and CDR2 FYNNEI. CDR3 size: 13 residues. CDR3 nucleotide sequence: TGTGCCAGCGGGGGGGAGGATCCTCCGCCCCAGCATTTT. It yields the protein CASGGEDPPPQHF.

As for this clone: Compared with germline, one end of the junction differs, possibly owing to a read error. The V and J genes are TRBV5-1 and TRBJ2-1; TRBD2 matches 9 bases. Germline values: CDR1 SGHRS, CDR2 YFSETQ. The CDR3 consists of 15 residues. The CDR3, as DNA: TGCGCCAGCGGCTTGGGTGCGGGAGGGCCCAATGAGCAGTTCTTC. It encodes CASGLGAGGPNEQFF. The full variable domain, with the rest looked up from reference TRBV5-1 and TRBJ2-1, is KAGVTQTPRYLIKTRGQQVTLSCSPISGHRSVSWYQQTPGQGLQFLFEYFSETQRNKGNFPGRFSGRQFSNSRSEMNVSTLELGDSALYLCASGLGAGGPNEQFFGPGTRLTVL.

This clone was observed a single time. V gene TRBV7-2 combines with J gene TRBJ2-1; TRBD2 aligns across 10 bases. CDR3 length: 16 residues. V lost 5 bases, J lost 6 bases, and 10 bases stayed unmatched. Per germline, CDR1 SGHTA and CDR2 FQGNSA. CDR3 in amino acids: CASSLTSGLGLNEQFF. As DNA, the CDR3 is TGTGCCAGCAGCCTGACTAGCGGGCTGGGGCTCAATGAGCAGTTCTTC.

V is TRBV5-1 and J is TRBJ2-2; TRBD2 is a possible D gene (5 bases). The CDR3 is made up of 15 amino acids. Germline assignment: CDR1 SGHRS and CDR2 YFSETQ. Trimming took 0 bases from V and 5 from J, leaving 11 bases between them. CDR3 residues: CASSLDLIATGELFF. The CDR3 DNA reads as TGCGCCAGCAGCTTGGACTTGATAGCGACCGGGGAGCTGTTTTTT.

The chain carries TRBV4-2 and TRBJ1-4; 9 bases match TRBD1. CDR3 length equals 14 residues. With V trimmed by 4 bases and J by 4 bases, 1 base remained unmatched. The germline V gene has CDR1 LGHNA and CDR2 YNFKEQ. DNA for the CDR3: TGTGCCAGCAGCCGGGGACAGGGTAATGAAAAACTGTTTTTT. Translation gives CASSRGQGNEKLFF.

This sequence joins TRBV6-4 and TRBJ1-6; D uncertain. Germline CDR1 MRHNA, CDR2 SNTAGT. The CDR3 runs 12 residues. V was shortened by 10 bases and J by 9 bases, with 13 bases between the two germline ends. CDR3 nucleotide sequence: TGTGCCACCCCTCTGAGTGCTTCACCCCTCCACTTT. It encodes CATPLSASPLHF.

The rearrangement uses TRBV28 and TRBJ2-2, with a possible D match to TRBD2 (6 bases). Between the trimmed V and J ends, which lost 8 bases and 5 bases, there was a span of 15 bases. The germline CDR1 and CDR2 sequences are MDHEN and SYDVKM. The CDR3 totals 14 residues. The CDR3 DNA reads as TGTGCCAGCGGGGGGACCCTGGGGACCGGGGAGCTGTTTTTT. The encoded protein is CASGGTLGTGELFF.

The chain employs TRBV4-3 and TRBJ1-2, with D unresolved. The CDR3 totals 13 residues. V lost 0 bases to trimming and J lost 4 bases, with 6 bases between them. The germline CDR1 and CDR2 sequences are LGHNA and YSLEER. This chain's CDR3 is CASSQEIAYGYTF. The CDR3 bases are TGCGCCAGCAGCCAAGAGATTGCCTATGGCTACACCTTC.

This rearrangement joins TRBV9 to TRBJ2-2; D gene unclear. V was cut by 0 bases and J by 5 bases, with 5 bases left in between. There are 13 residues in the CDR3. Looked up from germline, CDR1 is SGDLS and CDR2 is YYNGEE. The CDR3 sequence is CASSVEETGELFF. CDR3 nucleotide sequence: TGTGCCAGCAGCGTAGAGGAGACCGGGGAGCTGTTTTTT.

V usage is TRBV5-4 and J usage is TRBJ2-3; D is possibly TRBD1 (6 bases). The V end was cut by 3 bases, the J end by 0 bases, with 11 bases between. The CDR3 runs to 15 residues. Germline V gives CDR1 SGHNT, CDR2 YYREEE (reference sequence). CDR3 region: CASSWTVYSTDTQYF. The CDR3 region has the DNA TGTGCCAGCAGCTGGACAGTATATAGCACAGATACGCAGTATTTT.

The rearrangement links TRBV19 to TRBJ2-3; 13 bases line up with TRBD2. CDR3 length: 13 residues. V trimming: 9 bases; J trimming: 6 bases; junction bases outside the gene matches: 3. CDR1 and CDR2 from the germline V gene are LNHDA and SQIVND (reference sequence). The CDR3 loop reads CASGLAGADTQYF. The CDR3 coding sequence is TGTGCCAGCGGACTAGCGGGAGCGGATACGCAGTATTTT.

This clone was observed a handful of times. This chain links TRBV14 with TRBJ1-1; D perhaps matches TRBD1 (5 bases). The V gene's germline CDR1 is SGHDN and CDR2 FVKESK. V lost 0 bases to trimming and J lost 8 bases, with 13 bases between them. CDR3 length: 14 residues. As DNA, the CDR3 is TGTGCCAGCAGCCAAGATCTGTTTAGGGGAGAAGCTTTCTTT. Its translation is CASSQDLFRGEAFF.

The rearrangement links TRBV7-9 to TRBJ2-6, with D possibly TRBD2 on 5 matching bases. Trimming shortened V by 2 bases and J by 0 bases, and 11 bases separated the two germline ends. Germline V lookup: CDR1 SEHNR, CDR2 FQNEAQ (reference sequence). The CDR3 covers 17 residues. CDR3 region: CASSLRGESSGANVLTF. The CDR3, as DNA: TGTGCCAGCAGCTTACGGGGAGAGAGCTCTGGGGCCAACGTCCTGACTTTC.

Turning to this clone: The sample holds other DNA sequences that translate to the same CDR3. The chain links TRBV19 to TRBJ1-1; D call uncertain. Germline assignment: CDR1 LNHDA and CDR2 SQIVND (reference sequence). There are 12 residues in the CDR3. The ends were cut back, 3 bases at V and 2 bases at J, with 4 bases in the middle. The CDR3 sequence: CASSIRNTEAFF. The CDR3 nucleotides read TGTGCCAGTAGTATTCGCAACACTGAAGCTTTCTTT. Together with reference TRBV19 and TRBJ1-1, the CDR3 gives the full variable domain: DGGITQSPKYLFRKEGQNVTLSCEQNLNHDAMYWYRQDPGQGLRLIYYSQIVNDFQKGDIAEGYSVSREKKESFPLTVTSAQKNPTAFYLCASSIRNTEAFFGQGTRLTVV.

The V and J genes are TRBV29-1 and TRBJ2-1; a weak D match, TRBD2 (6 bases). Germline V CDR1 and CDR2: SQVTM, ANQGSEA. There are 13 residues in the CDR3. V was shortened by 4 bases and J by 4 bases, with 11 bases between the two germline ends. The CDR3 DNA follows: TGCAGCGTTGTTCGGGAGTCGTACAATGAGCAGTTCTTC. Residues: CSVVRESYNEQFF.

The V gene is TRBV7-2, the J gene TRBJ2-7; D perhaps matches TRBD1 (5 bases). Looked up from germline, CDR1 is SGHTA and CDR2 is FQGNSA. The CDR3 is made up of 16 amino acids. V lost 1 base and J 6 bases, leaving 19 bases between the germline ends. DNA for the CDR3: TGTGCCAGCAGCTTAGTGGGTGCGTTCGGTAGGGGCGAGCAGTACTTC. Protein: CASSLVGAFGRGEQYF.

This clone has only one observation. The V call is TRBV12-1, the J call TRBJ2-7; the table's TRBD1 call for D was not verified on the DNA. TRBV12-1 is a pseudogene locus. The CDR3 runs 17 residues. The CDR3 region has the DNA TGTGCCAGCAGCTTTTTTTCCAGGGCCTACCTCTCCTACGAGCAGTACTTC. Protein product: CASSFFSRAYLSYEQYF.